This T cell receptor beta chain was sequenced for a study of blood T cell repertoires in COVID-19. Authors' data handling: By means of reference gene primer amplification, nucleated cell counts were estimated. TCRdb's copy holds only in-frame clones and misses some; the assay was immunoSEQ multiplex PCR. V, J and clone size reflect that table, while D and trimming were determined from the DNA. The sample yields under 55,000 clones, 87% seen once. The CDR3 consists of 14 residues. Trimming pared 6 bases from V and 0 bases from J, leaving 9 bases between. From germline, CDR1 is MNHEY and CDR2 SVGAGI. This clonotype was sampled from an elderly woman with active COVID-19. Sequenced input: peripheral blood. The chain links TRBV6-5 to TRBJ2-1; a weak D match, TRBD1 (6 bases). CDR3 region: CASSDRLSYNEQFF. In DNA form, the CDR3 reads TGTGCCAGCAGCGACAGGCTCTCCTACAATGAGCAGTTCTTC.